A selection of T cell receptor beta chains follows, all from one sample in a study of CD4 T cells in relation to SARS-CoV-2 and coronaviruses. Measured with immunoSEQ multiplex PCR; TCRdb has only the in-frame clones, and not every one. The table includes 50,000 to 70,000 clones, about 91% detected once. The sample consisted of naive CD4+ T cells from PBMCs. The receptors originated from an adult with COVID-19. CDR3s include the opening cysteine and the closing phenylalanine or tryptophan. A D gene is named only where the DNA matches it firmly. Only part of the rows carry a size: once, few, many, or a class if the clone is expanded.

j_gene | abundance | v_gene | d_gene | CDR3nt | CDR3aa
TRBJ1-5 | few | TRBV20-1 | . | TGCAGTGCTAGTGAGGGGGGACGGGGTCAGCCCCAGCATTTT | CSASEGGRGQPQHF
TRBJ2-7 | . | TRBV5-4 | . | TGTGCCAGCAGCTCAGAACCGCTTAGCAACGAGCAGTACTTC | CASSSEPLSNEQYF
TRBJ2-1 | . | TRBV7-8 | TRBD2 | TGTGCCAGCAGCTTAGCGCGCGCGGGAGTAATCAATGAGCAGTTCTTC | CASSLARAGVINEQFF
TRBJ2-6 | . | TRBV4-3 | TRBD1 | TGCGCCAGCAGCCTTGACGGACAGGGTTCTGGGGCCAACGTCCTGACTTTC | CASSLDGQGSGANVLTF
TRBJ2-2 | . | TRBV19 | TRBD2 | TGTGCCAGTAGCCAAAGGCTACTAGCGGACTACACCGGGGAGCTGTTTTTT | CASSQRLLADYTGELFF
TRBJ2-7 | . | TRBV30 | . | TGTGCCTGGGTTCGGAGCTCCTACGAGCAGTACTTC | CAWVRSSYEQYF
TRBJ2-2 | . | TRBV7-2 | . | TGTGCCAGCAGCATGACAGTGAACACCGGGGAGCTGTTTTTT | CASSMTVNTGELFF
TRBJ2-5 | . | TRBV7-6 | . | TGTGCCAGCAGCTTAGTTGCAGGGAAGGAAGAGACCCAGTACTTC | CASSLVAGKEETQYF
TRBJ2-7 | . | TRBV6-5 | . | TGTGCCAGCAGGAACCGGCGACTAAGCGGCCACGAGCAGTACTTC | CASRNRRLSGHEQYF
TRBJ1-4 | . | TRBV18 | . | TGTGCCAGCCAAGTAGGGGTCTTGAATGAAAAACTGTTTTTT | CASQVGVLNEKLFF
TRBJ2-1 | . | TRBV7-2 | TRBD2 | TGTGCCAGCAGCCCCGGGGCGGGAGTGGAGGCCTACAATGAGCAGTTCTTC | CASSPGAGVEAYNEQFF
TRBJ2-1 | once | TRBV14 | . | TGTGCCAGCGGCGGGCAGTATGAGCAGTTCTTC | CASGGQYEQFF
TRBJ2-3 | . | TRBV7-2 | TRBD2 | TGTGCCAGCAGCTTAGTACTAGCGGCCCGGAGCACAGATACGCAGTATTTT | CASSLVLAARSTDTQYF
TRBJ1-3 | . | TRBV5-1 | . | TGCGCCAGCGCTTGGACAGAGATTGGAAACACCATATATTTT | CASAWTEIGNTIYF
TRBJ2-7 | . | TRBV19 | . | TGTGCCAGTAGTCCGAATCTGAACAGCTACGAGCAGTACTTC | CASSPNLNSYEQYF
TRBJ1-6 | . | TRBV5-4 | . | TGTGCCAGCAGCTTGGGACAAACTAATTCACCCCTCCACTTT | CASSLGQTNSPLHF
TRBJ1-1 | . | TRBV4-1 | . | TGCGCCAGCAGCCAAGATGGAACCACTGAAGCTTTCTTT | CASSQDGTTEAFF
TRBJ2-2 | . | TRBV5-4 | . | TGTGCCAGCAGCTTGGTTAGCGGGACAGCGGGGGCCGGGGAGCTGTTTTTT | CASSLVSGTAGAGELFF
TRBJ2-7 | once | TRBV29-1 | TRBD2 | TGCAGCGTTACCTTGGGACTAGCGGGAGGCGAGCAGTACTTC | CSVTLGLAGGEQYF
TRBJ1-3 | . | TRBV2 | . | TGTGCCAGCAGTGATTCCGGGGGAATCTCTGGAAACACCATATATTTT | CASSDSGGISGNTIYF
TRBJ1-3 | . | TRBV5-1 | TRBD1 | TGCGCCAGCAGCTTGAGGGGCGACAGGGGTTTCTCCATATATTTT | CASSLRGDRGFSIYF
TRBJ2-1 | . | TRBV18 | TRBD2 | TGTGCCAGCTCACCTCCTAGCGGGAGAAATGAGCAGTTCTTC | CASSPPSGRNEQFF
TRBJ2-1 | once | TRBV7-2 | . | TGTGCCAGCAGCTTTGCCAGAGGCTACAATGAGCAGTTCTTC | CASSFARGYNEQFF
TRBJ2-1 | . | TRBV7-3 | . | TGTGCCAGCAGCTTAGCCGCGACTGCTAAGAGGCAGTTCTTC | CASSLAATAKRQFF
TRBJ2-7 | . | TRBV5-1 | TRBD1 | TGCGCCAGCAGCTTGGGACAGGGTTTTTTCGAGCAGTACTTC | CASSLGQGFFEQYF
TRBJ2-3 | . | TRBV5-4 | . | TGTGCCAGCAGCCCGTCTAGCGCGAAAGATACGCAGTATTTT | CASSPSSAKDTQYF
TRBJ1-5 | few | TRBV28 | . | TGTGCCAGCAGTTCCCTCCGGGCACAAGGGACCTATAGCAATCAGCCCCAGCATTTT | CASSSLRAQGTYSNQPQHF
TRBJ1-4 | once | TRBV6-5 | . | TGTGCCAGCCGATACAGCGGCACTAATGAAAAACTGTTTTTT | CASRYSGTNEKLFF
TRBJ2-5 | . | TRBV18 | . | TGTGCCAGCTCACCCCGAGATAGGGAGACCCAGTACTTC | CASSPRDRETQYF
TRBJ1-5 | . | TRBV6-6 | . | TGTGCCAGCAGCCAGAGTAGCAATCAGCCCCAGCATTTT | CASSQSSNQPQHF
TRBJ1-6 | few | TRBV4-1 | TRBD1 | TGCGCCAGCAGCCAAGTGCGGGGCCCCGGGACAGGCAACTCACCCCTCCACTTT | CASSQVRGPGTGNSPLHF
TRBJ2-5 | once | TRBV28 | TRBD2 | TGTGCCAGCAGTTTGGGGGGGACCCTAGAGACCCAGTACTTC | CASSLGGTLETQYF
TRBJ2-2 | . | TRBV9 | . | TGTGCCAGCAGCGCCGCTAGTAGCGACACCGGGGAGCTGTTTTTT | CASSAASSDTGELFF
TRBJ2-3 | . | TRBV24-1 | . | TGTGCCACCAGTGATTCGGTGTCCGCAGATACGCAGTATTTT | CATSDSVSADTQYF
TRBJ2-1 | . | TRBV5-1 | . | TGCGCCAGCAGCTTGGCGGGCTCTTACAATGAGCAGTTCTTC | CASSLAGSYNEQFF
TRBJ2-7 | . | TRBV6-1 | . | TGTGCCAGCAGTGGACTGGCTGTCTCCTACGAGCAGTACTTC | CASSGLAVSYEQYF
TRBJ2-3 | . | TRBV5-5 | . | TGTGCCAGCAGCCATAGAGGGGGGGTGGAAACAGATACGCAGTATTTT | CASSHRGGVETDTQYF
TRBJ2-5 | once | TRBV5-1 | . | TGCGCCAGCGGTTGGTCCGAGCAAGAGACCCAGTACTTC | CASGWSEQETQYF
TRBJ1-1 | . | TRBV7-9 | . | TGTGCCAGCAGCCAATCCCCACTCGCTGAAGCTTTCTTT | CASSQSPLAEAFF
TRBJ2-7 | once | TRBV15 | . | TGTGCCACCAGCAGCAGACAGAGCTCCTACGAGCAGTACTTC | CATSSRQSSYEQYF
TRBJ2-7 | once | TRBV7-9 | . | TGTGCCAGCAGCTTAGGAGAAGGGCAGCAGTACTTC | CASSLGEGQQYF
TRBJ2-3 | . | TRBV18 | TRBD1 | TGTGCCAGCTCTCCCGGGACAGTGAGCACAGATACGCAGTATTTT | CASSPGTVSTDTQYF
TRBJ2-2 | few | TRBV5-8 | . | TGTGCCAGCAGCCCAGGGGTAATGAACACCGGGGAGCTGTTTTTT | CASSPGVMNTGELFF
TRBJ2-3 | . | TRBV5-5 | . | TGTGCCAGCAGCTTGTACGGGGGCGATACGCAGTATTTT | CASSLYGGDTQYF
TRBJ1-2 | . | TRBV28 | . | TGTGCCAGCAGTCTTCCTCTAGACAGAAACTATGGCTACACCTTC | CASSLPLDRNYGYTF
TRBJ1-1 | . | TRBV30 | . | TGTGCCTGGAGTGTACAATCGAAGAACACTGAAGCTTTCTTT | CAWSVQSKNTEAFF
TRBJ2-7 | . | TRBV9 | . | TGTGCCAGCAGCGTAGATCACGGGAGCTCCTACGAGCAGTACTTC | CASSVDHGSSYEQYF
TRBJ2-3 | once | TRBV4-2 | . | TGTGCCAGCAGCCAAGAAACCCCAGATACGCAGTATTTT | CASSQETPDTQYF
TRBJ2-1 | . | TRBV19 | TRBD2 | TGTGCCAGTAGTACTGAGACGGGACTACGCGGTGAGCAGTTCTTC | CASSTETGLRGEQFF
TRBJ2-5 | . | TRBV3-1/TRBV3-2 | . | TGTGCCAGCAGCCAACAGGGGCTCCAAGAGACCCAGTACTTC | CASSQQGLQETQYF
TRBJ1-5 | . | TRBV30 | . | TGTGCCTGGAGCGAGAATTCTAATCAGCCCCAGCATTTT | CAWSENSNQPQHF
TRBJ2-1 | . | TRBV6-2/TRBV6-3 | TRBD2 | TGTGCCAGCAGTTACCAAAGCGGGAGAGAGAATGAGCAGTTCTTC | CASSYQSGRENEQFF
TRBJ2-5 | . | TRBV4-1 | . | TGCGCCAGCAGCCAAGGTTTACGGGGCCGGGGGGAGACCCAGTACTTC | CASSQGLRGRGETQYF
TRBJ2-7 | . | TRBV28 | TRBD1 | TGTGCCAGCATCGGACAGGGGATAGGCTACGAGCAGTACTTC | CASIGQGIGYEQYF
TRBJ2-7 | few | TRBV4-2 | TRBD2 | TGTGCCAGCAGCCAAGATGGGACTAGCTCCTACGAGCAGTACTTC | CASSQDGTSSYEQYF